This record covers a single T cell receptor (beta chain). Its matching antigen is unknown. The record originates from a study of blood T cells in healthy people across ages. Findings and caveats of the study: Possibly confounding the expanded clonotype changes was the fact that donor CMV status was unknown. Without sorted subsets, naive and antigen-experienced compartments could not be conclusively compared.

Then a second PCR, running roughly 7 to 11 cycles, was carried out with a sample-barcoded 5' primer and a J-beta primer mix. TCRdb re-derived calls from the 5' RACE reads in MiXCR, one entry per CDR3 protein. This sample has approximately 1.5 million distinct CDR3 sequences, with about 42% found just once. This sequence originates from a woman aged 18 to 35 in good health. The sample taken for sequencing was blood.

CDR3 sequence: CASSRLSGLEQFF. In nucleotides, the CDR3 is TGTGCCAGTAGTAGACTCAGTGGGTTAGAGCAGTTCTTC. The chain has TRBV19 and TRBJ2-1, with D uncertain. V was shortened by 4 bases and J by 10 bases, with 14 bases between the two germline ends. Germline CDR1 is LNHDA and CDR2 is SQIVND (reference sequence). The CDR3 length is 13 residues.